The 23 T cell receptor beta chains below were found in one sample sequenced in a study of blood T cell repertoires in COVID-19. Produced via immunoSEQ multiplex PCR; TCRdb's table is partial and in-frame only. The table has over 150,000 clones, around 83% seen once. The source material was peripheral blood. The source of these receptors is a woman between 55 and 75 years old with COVID-19, enrolled during active disease.

The chain recombines TRBV29-1 with TRBJ1-4; D ambiguous. The length of the CDR3 is 13 residues. V was clipped by 6 bases and J by 8 bases, with 16 bases between them. CDR1 and CDR2 from the germline V gene are SQVTM and ANQGSEA. The CDR3 nucleotides read TGCAGCGTCCTCGAGGGATTCACAGAAAAACTGTTTTTT. Its translation is CSVLEGFTEKLFF.

Details on this clone: With a much larger clone just one base away, this may be a read error. The sample has other DNA sequences that encode this CDR3 too. This chain links TRBV7-2 with TRBJ1-5; tentative D call: TRBD1 (6 bases). This CDR3 is built from 13 residues. Trimming shortened V by 5 bases and J by 4 bases, and 9 bases separated the two germline ends. CDR1 SGHTA and CDR2 FQGNSA come from the germline V gene. The CDR3 DNA reads as TGTGCCAGCAGCCCACAGGGAAATCAGCCCCAGCATTTT. Protein: CASSPQGNQPQHF.

DNA for the CDR3: TGTGCCAGCAGGAGTAGCGGGGGGGGAAACAATGAGCAGTTCTTC. This encodes CASRSSGGGNNEQFF. The genes are TRBV6-6 and TRBJ2-1; 11 positions match TRBD2. Germline CDR1 is MNHNY and CDR2 is SVGAGI (reference sequence). This CDR3 spans 15 amino acids. Trimming removed 6 bases from V and 5 bases from J; junction bases left unmatched: 6.

The rearrangement uses TRBV27 and TRBJ1-5; D might be TRBD1 (6 bases). Per germline, CDR1 MNHEY and CDR2 SMNVEV (reference sequence). This CDR3 has 14 amino acids. CDR3 protein: CGGPTGPDGGPQHF. CDR3 nucleotides: TGTGGGGGTCCGACAGGCCCTGATGGGGGACCCCAGCATTTT.

The chain uses TRBV6-1 and TRBJ1-1; 8 nucleotides line up with TRBD1. The V and J ends lost 3 bases and 2 bases, in that order; junction bases with no gene match: 2. This CDR3 is built from 14 residues. Germline V gene data show CDR1 as MNHNS and CDR2 as SASEGT. CDR3 in amino acids: CASSDGQGNTEAFF. The CDR3 coding sequence is TGTGCCAGCAGTGATGGACAGGGCAACACTGAAGCTTTCTTT.

The gene calls are TRBV4-2 and TRBJ1-1; the D gene is possibly TRBD1 (6 bases). The CDR3 runs 15 residues. Trimming left V 0 bases short and J 2 bases short, with 10 bases between. Germline lookup yields CDR1 LGHNA and CDR2 YNFKEQ. CDR3 sequence reads: CASSQDGQPNTEAFF. The CDR3 nucleotides read TGTGCCAGCAGCCAAGATGGACAGCCTAACACTGAAGCTTTCTTT.

The rearrangement links TRBV18 to TRBJ1-1; maybe TRBD1 (6 bases). The CDR3 has 12 residues. The germline CDR1 and CDR2 sequences are KGHSH and LQKENI. V lost 4 bases and J 7 bases, leaving 10 bases between the germline ends. This CDR3 is CASSLWTDEAFF. The CDR3 nucleotides read TGTGCCAGCTCACTCTGGACAGATGAAGCTTTCTTT. Drawing the rest from reference TRBV18 and TRBJ1-1, the complete variable domain is NAGVMQNPRHLVRRRGQEARLRCSPMKGHSHVYWYRQLPEEGLKFMVYLQKENIIDESGMPKERFSAEFPKEGPSILRIQQVVRGDSAAYFCASSLWTDEAFFGQGTRLTVV.

This clone was counted a few times. The chain links TRBV6-5 to TRBJ1-1; no reliable D call. The length of the CDR3 is 14 residues. The V end lost 5 bases, the J end lost 4 bases, and 14 bases lay between the germline ends. Germline values: CDR1 MNHEY, CDR2 SVGAGI. CDR3 in amino acids: CASSQRVEGTEAFF. The CDR3 nucleotides are TGTGCCAGCAGTCAGAGGGTGGAGGGCACTGAAGCTTTCTTT.

The chain links TRBV7-8 to TRBJ1-1; TRBD1 agrees at 8 bases. The CDR3 covers 16 residues. V lost 4 bases to trimming and J lost 4 bases; unmatched junction nucleotides: 11. Germline-derived CDR1 and CDR2 are SGHVS and FQNEAQ. The chain's CDR3 is CASSSSLTGDPTEAFF. CDR3 coding DNA: TGTGCCAGCAGCTCGTCTTTGACAGGGGATCCCACTGAAGCTTTCTTT.

This clone was observed a few times. The rearrangement links TRBV12-3 or TRBV12-4 to TRBJ2-3; D is possibly TRBD1 (5 bases). The CDR3 is made up of 13 amino acids. Trimming stripped 5 bases from V and 8 bases from J, with 14 bases between. The CDR3 region has the DNA TGTGCCAGCAGTGTCCGACCTCAGGGTACGCAGTATTTT. This translates into CASSVRPQGTQYF.

V and J are TRBV6-5 and TRBJ2-1; TRBD2 is a possible D gene (6 bases). Germline V lookup: CDR1 MNHEY, CDR2 SVGAGI. The CDR3 totals 13 residues. V dropped 6 bases and J dropped 8 bases, with 14 bases sitting between them. CDR3 region: CASRGAGKDEQFF. As DNA, the CDR3 is TGTGCCAGCAGGGGCGCGGGAAAGGATGAGCAGTTCTTC.

The chain employs TRBV12-3 or TRBV12-4 and TRBJ2-2; D is undetermined. Trimming removed 8 bases at V and 1 base at J, with 8 bases between. The CDR3 runs to 13 residues. The CDR3 DNA is TGTGCCAGCGGTCGACTGAACACCGGGGAGCTGTTTTTT. Amino acids: CASGRLNTGELFF.

CDR3 loop: CASSKTPGAVAGNTIYF. The CDR3 DNA reads as TGTGCCAGCAGCAAAACTCCAGGGGCCGTCGCTGGAAACACCATATATTTT. The chain joins TRBV7-6 to TRBJ1-3; a weak D match, TRBD1 (6 bases). The germline V gene encodes CDR1 SGHVS and CDR2 FNYEAQ. This CDR3 is built from 17 residues. Deletions cut 5 bases from V and 2 bases from J, with 19 bases between.

The chain combines TRBV7-3 with TRBJ2-3, with D possibly being TRBD2 (6 bases). Germline values: CDR1 SGHTA, CDR2 FQGTGA. V lost 5 bases and J 2 bases, leaving 8 bases between the germline ends. This CDR3 is built from 13 residues. CDR3 amino acids: CASSRDFTDTQYF. The CDR3 nucleotides are TGTGCCAGCAGCCGGGACTTCACAGATACGCAGTATTTT.

V usage is TRBV2 and J usage is TRBJ2-7, with 11 positions matching TRBD2. This CDR3 is 14 amino acids long. The V gene end was trimmed by 6 bases and the J gene end by 4 bases; junction bases not matched to a gene: 5. CDR1 is SNHLY, CDR2 FYNNEI, per germline. The CDR3, as DNA: TGTGCCAGCAGACCGGGACTAGCGGATTACGAGCAGTACTTC. Protein product: CASRPGLADYEQYF.

V is TRBV27 and J is TRBJ1-1; 8 bases map to TRBD1. Germline values: CDR1 MNHEY, CDR2 SMNVEV (reference sequence). V lost 2 bases, J lost 5 bases, and 10 bases stayed unmatched. The CDR3 length is 16 residues. CDR3 in amino acids: CASSLRGARGPTEAFF. In DNA, the CDR3 is TGTGCCAGCAGTTTAAGGGGAGCCAGGGGGCCTACTGAAGCTTTCTTT.

The rearrangement links TRBV5-1 to TRBJ2-2; TRBD2 matches 12 bases. Germline CDR1 reads SGHRS; CDR2 reads YFSETQ. The CDR3 sequence is 19 residues long. After removal of 0 bases from V and 1 base from J, the junction contained 7 bases not matched to a gene. The DNA for the CDR3 is TGCGCCAGCAGCTTGGGGCTACTAGCGGGGGGCATGAACACCGGGGAGCTGTTTTTT. Its protein is CASSLGLLAGGMNTGELFF. The full variable domain, rest sourced from reference TRBV5-1 and TRBJ2-2, is KAGVTQTPRYLIKTRGQQVTLSCSPISGHRSVSWYQQTPGQGLQFLFEYFSETQRNKGNFPGRFSGRQFSNSRSEMNVSTLELGDSALYLCASSLGLLAGGMNTGELFFGEGSRLTVL.

The V gene is TRBV4-2, the J gene TRBJ1-2; 11 nucleotides agree with TRBD1. Trimming removed 2 bases from V and 1 base from J; junction bases left unmatched: 9. The CDR3 sequence is 18 residues long. Per the germline V gene, CDR1 is LGHNA and CDR2 is YNFKEQ. The CDR3 DNA is TGTGCCAGCAGCCAAACCCGGACAGGGGGCGCGTATAACTATGGCTACACCTTC. Its protein is CASSQTRTGGAYNYGYTF.

The chain uses TRBV5-1 and TRBJ2-7, with 11 bases lining up with TRBD2. This CDR3 region has 16 residues. Per the germline V gene, CDR1 is SGHRS and CDR2 is YFSETQ. The junction had 9 bases not matched to a gene; V was cut back by 7 bases and J by 0 bases. CDR3 in DNA: TGCGCCAGCGCATCGTCGGGACTAGCGGTCTCCTACGAGCAGTACTTC. It translates to CASASSGLAVSYEQYF.

The chain is built from TRBV5-1 and TRBJ1-1, with D perhaps matching TRBD1 (6 bases). V shed 7 bases and J shed 7 bases, with 17 bases lying between them. The CDR3 totals 13 residues. Germline CDR1 reads SGHRS; CDR2 reads YFSETQ. The CDR3 DNA reads as TGCGCCAGCTCCGCCGGACAGCAAAATGAAGCTTTCTTT. Its translation is CASSAGQQNEAFF.

This sequence joins TRBV5-6 and TRBJ1-5, with D hard to call. Germline V gene data show CDR1 as SGHDT and CDR2 as YYEEEE. V lost 1 base and J 0 bases, leaving 5 bases between the germline ends. The CDR3 consists of 14 residues. The CDR3 sequence is CASSLTVSNQPQHF. CDR3 coding DNA: TGTGCCAGCAGCTTGACAGTTAGCAATCAGCCCCAGCATTTT.

This sequence joins TRBV2 and TRBJ1-5; D remains ambiguous. The CDR3 loop spans 17 amino acids. Trimming removed 2 bases from V and 6 bases from J, with 20 bases in between. CDR1 is SNHLY, CDR2 FYNNEI, per germline. The CDR3 region has the DNA TGTGCCAGCAGTGAATCCCGAGCGGTAGGGAAAGGTCAGCCCCAGCATTTT. Encoded protein: CASSESRAVGKGQPQHF.

This clone was detected only a few times. V usage is TRBV6-1 and J usage is TRBJ1-5, with D possibly matching TRBD1 (6 bases). The CDR3 is 16 residues long. Germline lookup yields CDR1 MNHNS and CDR2 SASEGT. Trimming stripped 4 bases from V and 5 bases from J, with 18 bases between. In DNA, the CDR3 is TGTGCCAGCAGTGCCTCCCGCCCGGGGGGCGATCAGCCCCAGCATTTT. It codes for CASSASRPGGDQPQHF.